This T cell receptor beta chain was found in a study of blood T cell repertoires in COVID-19. This CDR3 spans 15 amino acids. Germline CDR1 and CDR2: MDHEN and SYDVKM. V dropped 6 bases and J dropped 2; count of bases not matched to a gene: 9. Grouping used clinical history reported by participants in a survey and questionnaire. How the authors handled the data: The assay estimated nucleated cells by amplifying reference gene primers. TCRdb's table, derived via immunoSEQ multiplex PCR, lists solely in-frame clones and lacks some. The V and J calls and clone size were taken over from that table, and D and trimming were inferred from the DNA. The sample consists of 300,000 to 350,000 clones, nearly 90% of them appearing once.

The sequenced sample was PBMCs or T cells enriched from blood (not recorded which). The chain recombines TRBV28 with TRBJ2-7, with TRBD2 identical over 8 bases. The clonotype originates from a woman aged 18 to 35 with acute COVID-19. The CDR3 DNA follows: TGTGCCAGCAGCCCTCTCGGGGGGGGGACCTACGAGCAGTACTTC. Its protein is CASSPLGGGTYEQYF.